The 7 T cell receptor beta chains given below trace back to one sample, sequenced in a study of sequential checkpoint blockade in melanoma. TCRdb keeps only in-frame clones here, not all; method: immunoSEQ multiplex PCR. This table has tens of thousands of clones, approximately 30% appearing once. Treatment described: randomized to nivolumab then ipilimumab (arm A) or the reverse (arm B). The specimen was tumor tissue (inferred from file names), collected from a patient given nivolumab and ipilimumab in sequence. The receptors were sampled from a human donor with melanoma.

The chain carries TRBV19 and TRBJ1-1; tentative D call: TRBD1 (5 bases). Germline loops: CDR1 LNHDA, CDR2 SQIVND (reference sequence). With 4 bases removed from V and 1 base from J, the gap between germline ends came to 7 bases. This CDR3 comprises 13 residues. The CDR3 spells CASSTGGNTEAFF. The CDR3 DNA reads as TGTGCCAGTAGTACGGGGGGGAACACTGAAGCTTTCTTT.

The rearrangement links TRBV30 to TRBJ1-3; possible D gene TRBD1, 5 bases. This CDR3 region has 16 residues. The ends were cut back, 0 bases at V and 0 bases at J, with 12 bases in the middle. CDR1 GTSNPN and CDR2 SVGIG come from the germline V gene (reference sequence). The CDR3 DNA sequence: TGTGCCTGGAGTGTACAACGGGGGAGCTCTGGAAACACCATATATTTT. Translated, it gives CAWSVQRGSSGNTIYF.

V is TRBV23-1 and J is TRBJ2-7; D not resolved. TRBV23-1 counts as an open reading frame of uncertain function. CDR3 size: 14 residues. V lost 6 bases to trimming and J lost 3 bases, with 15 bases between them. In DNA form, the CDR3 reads TGCGCCAGCAGCCCCTCATATGGGAACTACGAGCAGTACTTC. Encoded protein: CASSPSYGNYEQYF.

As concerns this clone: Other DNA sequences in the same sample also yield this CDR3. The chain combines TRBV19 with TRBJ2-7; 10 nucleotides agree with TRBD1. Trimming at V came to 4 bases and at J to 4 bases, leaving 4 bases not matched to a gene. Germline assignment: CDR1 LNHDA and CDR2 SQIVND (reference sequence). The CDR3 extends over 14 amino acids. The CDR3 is CASSTGTGVYEQYF. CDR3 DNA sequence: TGTGCCAGTAGTACCGGGACAGGGGTTTACGAGCAGTACTTC.

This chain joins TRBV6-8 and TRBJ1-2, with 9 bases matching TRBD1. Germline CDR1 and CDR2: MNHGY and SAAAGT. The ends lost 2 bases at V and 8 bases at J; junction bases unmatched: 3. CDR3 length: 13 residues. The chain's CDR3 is CASSYRTGEGYTF. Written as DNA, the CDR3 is TGTGCCAGCAGTTACAGGACAGGGGAAGGCTACACCTTC.

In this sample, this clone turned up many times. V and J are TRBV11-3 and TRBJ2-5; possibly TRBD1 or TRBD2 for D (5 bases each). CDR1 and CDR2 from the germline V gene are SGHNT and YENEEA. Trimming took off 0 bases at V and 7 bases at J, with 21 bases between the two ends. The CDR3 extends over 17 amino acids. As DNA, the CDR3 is TGTGCCAGCAGCTTAGATCTAAGAGTCGGGACCATAAGGACCCAGTACTTC. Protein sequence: CASSLDLRVGTIRTQYF.

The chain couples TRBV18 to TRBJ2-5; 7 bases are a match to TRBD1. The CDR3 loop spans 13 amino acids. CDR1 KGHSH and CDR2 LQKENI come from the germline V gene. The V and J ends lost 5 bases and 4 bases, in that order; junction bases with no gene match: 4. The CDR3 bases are TGTGCCAGCTCAGAGGACAGGCTAGAGACCCAGTACTTC. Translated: CASSEDRLETQYF. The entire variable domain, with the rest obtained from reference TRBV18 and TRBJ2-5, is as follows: NAGVMQNPRHLVRRRGQEARLRCSPMKGHSHVYWYRQLPEEGLKFMVYLQKENIIDESGMPKERFSAEFPKEGPSILRIQQVVRGDSAAYFCASSEDRLETQYFGPGTRLLVL.